This entry lists 8 T cell receptor beta chains sequenced from one sample in a study of T cells expressing NK-cell markers. With the 5' RACE reads reprocessed, TCRdb shows one record per CDR3 protein and no DNA. The sample data list some 390,000 distinct CDR3 sequences. Sequences were obtained from blood T cells: a sorted CD56 or NKG2C T cell subset, CD4+ or CD8+ T cells, or bulk PBMC T cells (not recorded which). These receptors came from a woman aged 50 to 65 in good health.

J is TRBJ2-1 and V is TRBV3-1; the TCRdb call, TRBD1, lacks DNA for checking. The CDR3 runs to 16 residues. CDR1 is LGHDT and CDR2 is YNNKEL in the germline V gene (reference sequence). CDR3 sequence: CASSQDPGLPSREQFF.

The chain joins TRBV29-1 to TRBJ2-1; TCRdb gives TRBD2 as the D gene, but with no DNA this cannot be confirmed. Looked up from germline, CDR1 is SQVTM and CDR2 is ANQGSEA. CDR3 length equals 13 residues. The CDR3 protein is CSVARAGVHEQFF.

V is TRBV5-1 and J is TRBJ2-1; as DNA is missing, the TRBD1 call by TCRdb cannot be tested. The germline CDR1 and CDR2 sequences are SGHRS and YFSETQ. The CDR3 has 17 residues. The CDR3 region is CASSLTDRVSSYNEQFF.

The chain couples TRBV24-1 to TRBJ2-5; TCRdb names TRBD1, which stays unverified in the absence of DNA. CDR1 is KGHDR and CDR2 is SFDVKD in the germline V gene. The CDR3 totals 15 residues. The CDR3 loop is CATSDPRVPGETQYF.

The chain carries TRBV30 and TRBJ2-1; TCRdb selects TRBD1, and the lack of DNA leaves this call unchecked. This CDR3 is 15 amino acids long. Germline values: CDR1 GTSNPN, CDR2 SVGIG (reference sequence). The CDR3 loop reads CAWSVGGMSYNEQFF. Full variable domain (outside the CDR3, taken from reference TRBV30 and TRBJ2-1): SQTIHQWPATLVQPVGSPLSLECTVEGTSNPNLYWYRQAAGRGLQLLFYSVGIGQISSEVPQNLSASRPQDRQFILSSKKLLLSDSGFYLCAWSVGGMSYNEQFFGPGTRLTVL.

This chain joins TRBV12-3 or TRBV12-4 and TRBJ2-1; TCRdb names TRBD2, which stays unverified in the absence of DNA. CDR3 size: 15 residues. CDR3: CASSSPRGRSVEQFF.

This chain links TRBV5-1 with TRBJ2-3. Germline-derived CDR1 and CDR2 are SGHRS and YFSETQ. The CDR3 runs 12 residues. CDR3 protein: CASSWDRNTQYF. Full variable domain (remainder filled in from reference TRBV5-1 and TRBJ2-3): KAGVTQTPRYLIKTRGQQVTLSCSPISGHRSVSWYQQTPGQGLQFLFEYFSETQRNKGNFPGRFSGRQFSNSRSEMNVSTLELGDSALYLCASSWDRNTQYFGPGTRLTVL.

V gene TRBV20-1 combines with J gene TRBJ1-6; the D gene TCRdb calls, TRBD1, cannot be checked with no DNA. Germline values: CDR1 DFQATT, CDR2 SNEGSKA (reference sequence). The CDR3 consists of 16 residues. The CDR3 loop reads CSAIKQGDPYNSPLHF.